The present entry profiles one T cell receptor (beta chain) with its context. What this receptor recognizes is not known. No much larger clone exists at a distance of one base, and base qualities are not known. The donors were healthy, HIV-negative adults who had no recently reported acute infections or vaccinations. All donors were Caucasian adults living in Nashville, Tennessee, USA. CD4+ T cells were enriched by magnetic negative selection; naive cells were then positively selected on CD45RA, and the negative fraction formed the memory subset. After blood collection by leukapheresis, PBMCs were isolated using Ficoll-Histopaque density gradient centrifugation and then cryopreserved in the vapor phase of liquid nitrogen. Purity and quantity of every magnetically sorted T cell population were checked by analytical flow cytometry. From each sorted fraction, genomic DNA was isolated and quantified by UV absorbance on a Nanodrop 2000c.

The CDR3 measures 14 amino acids from cysteine to phenylalanine. Only the CDR3 DNA stays, 42 bases, in frame from base 1. Trimming leaves V shorter by 4 bases and J shorter by 5 bases, with the junction holding 3 bases beyond the gene matches. CDR1 WSHSY and CDR2 SAAADI are derived from the germline V gene. Using the deep immunoSEQ assay, multiplex PCR amplified TCR CDR3 regions from genomic DNA. Extracted genomic DNA from each cell subset was spread evenly across all wells of several immunoSEQ 96-well plates, with each plate serving as a replicate. For sorted subsets, around 200 ng genomic DNA, equal to about 30,000 T cell genomes, was loaded into each replicate PCR. Purified libraries were measured with a Qubit 3.0 fluorometer, size-checked on a Bioanalyzer 2100, and measured again with the KAPA Library Quantification kit. Every immunoSEQ 96-well plate was sequenced on a separate single-read 150-cycle Illumina NextSeq 550 flow cell. In the source study's methods: Because only junctional sequences without quality scores were contained in the immunoSEQ output, filtering matching that applied to full-length reads could not be performed. To assign V/J genes and CDR3, sequences were annotated using PyIR, a Python wrapper for IgBLAST v1.9, with IMGT germline references. Reads with weak V/J assignments (E-value above 1e-6), missing CDR3, stop codons, out-of-frame junctions, or ambiguous translated residues were removed. V3J clonotypes were defined as sequences sharing the same inferred V gene, J gene, and CDR3 amino acid sequence. The percentage overlap between two repertoires was calculated by dividing the number of shared unique clonotypes by the size of the smaller repertoire. RTK rarefaction, the Chao1 estimator, and Recon v2.1 estimates of unobserved clonotypes were used to assess repertoire richness. OLGA was used to compute generation probabilities for all TCRbeta clonotypes that the gDNA method yielded from several donors. Imported from immuneACCESS, the table was reduced by TCRdb to in-frame sequences with V and J called. These copies leave out some clones; in studies compared against another copy, an unresolved V gene accounts for under half, and the cause of the remainder is not known. Clone size and V and J calls were adopted from that table, with D and trimming inferred from the DNA. This sample is represented by approximately 180,000 clones; about 93% of them were singletons. Around 0.067% of the sample is held by the ten biggest clonotypes.

The data originate from a study of shared clonotypes between healthy human individuals (dated by TCRdb to about 2020). At the level of the whole study: The cohort included three men and two women between 18 and 49 years of age. For each donor, three plates each were used for CD4 naive and CD4 memory, two plates were used for CD8 naive, and one plate was used for CD8 memory. To estimate repertoire size and how much clonotypes are shared between individuals, the study performed deep sequencing of blood TCR repertoires from about five healthy adults. To increase sequencing depth and limit assay-specific biases, TCR repertoire library preparation and sequencing were carried out by different laboratories using diverse techniques. Each donor's leukapheresis produced roughly between about 0.85 and 10 billion PBMCs.

Broad study findings and their caveats: Sampling was restricted to blood, and TCR repertoires in tissues likely differ from the TCR repertoires found in blood. Naive subsets generally had larger estimated clonotype richness than memory subsets did. Because the study included a small number of donors, the genetic and exposure-history diversity represented was limited. Pairwise subsampling led to the expectation that sequencing depth would affect the degree of clonotype sharing among donors. Rarefaction of sorted-subset datasets indicated incomplete sequencing despite the large sequencing depth. Across a handful of donors, approximately 5% of naive CD4, approximately 3.5% of naive CD8, roughly 2.3% of memory CD4, and roughly 0.41% of memory CD8 clonotypes were shared. Compared with non-shared clonotypes, clonotypes shared by all four sorted-subset donors had higher generation probabilities.

The rearranged chain carries TRBV10-2 and TRBJ2-1, with 9 bases aligning to TRBD1. The receptor was isolated from a woman in her twenties or thirties in good health. The sample was naive CD4+ T cells sorted from blood. Explained via the paper, the cell subset or site label denotes: CD45RA+ positively selected. The bases read TGCGCCAGCAGTGTCGACAGGGGGAACAATGAGCAGTTCTTC. This encodes CASSVDRGNNEQFF.